One and the same sample provided the 32 T cell receptor beta chains below, sequenced in a study of blood T cell repertoires in COVID-19. This table comes from immunoSEQ multiplex PCR, and its TCRdb copy is limited to in-frame clones, with some not included. The sample contains more than 150,000 clones, about 87% of which appear only once. Sequenced: peripheral blood. These receptors all stem from a woman between 65 and 79 years old with COVID-19, enrolled during active disease.

The chain joins TRBV5-1 to TRBJ1-1; D ambiguous. V was trimmed by 4 bases and J by 1 base, leaving 8 bases between them. CDR3 length equals 13 residues. In germline, CDR1 is SGHRS, CDR2 YFSETQ. CDR3 residues: CASSLGWNTEAFF. CDR3 bases: TGCGCCAGCAGCCTCGGGTGGAACACTGAAGCTTTCTTT.

The chain carries TRBV9 and TRBJ2-2, with D tentatively TRBD2 (5 bases). Germline V lookup: CDR1 SGDLS, CDR2 YYNGEE. The CDR3 totals 17 residues. V was pared by 1 base and J by 2 bases, with 15 bases between. The CDR3 protein is CASSVMLAAFNTGELFF. The CDR3 DNA is TGTGCCAGCAGCGTAATGCTAGCTGCCTTTAACACCGGGGAGCTGTTTTTT.

The chain has TRBV19 and TRBJ2-5; a possible D gene is TRBD2 (6 bases). With 6 bases removed from V and 0 bases from J, the gap between germline ends came to 11 bases. The V gene's germline CDR1 is LNHDA and CDR2 SQIVND (reference sequence). The CDR3 runs to 14 residues. The CDR3 loop reads CASSLSGDQETQYF. The CDR3 region has the DNA TGTGCCAGTAGCCTTTCGGGAGACCAAGAGACCCAGTACTTC.

CDR3 nucleotides: TGTGCCAGCAGTTTGCATCTAGCGGGAGGGCTCCTCAACCCAGATACGCAGTATTTT. Translating gives CASSLHLAGGLLNPDTQYF. This chain joins TRBV27 and TRBJ2-3; 12 bases match TRBD2. Germline values: CDR1 MNHEY, CDR2 SMNVEV (reference sequence). The CDR3 has 19 residues. J was trimmed by 4 bases and V by 3 bases; bases with no gene match: 14.

The V and J genes are TRBV5-1 and TRBJ2-2, with TRBD1 as a possible D gene (6 bases). V was shortened by 0 bases and J by 6 bases, with 9 bases between the two germline ends. The CDR3 contains 14 residues. Germline CDR1 is SGHRS and CDR2 is YFSETQ. This chain's CDR3 is CASSLAQGAGELFF. The CDR3 nucleotides read TGCGCCAGCAGCTTGGCACAGGGAGCCGGGGAGCTGTTTTTT.

CDR3 coding DNA: TGTGCCAGCAGCGAAGGGACAGGGGGCCGTCAGCCCCAGCATTTT. This sequence encodes CASSEGTGGRQPQHF. The chain couples TRBV7-9 to TRBJ1-5, with TRBD1 matching over 12 bases. Unmatched junction bases numbered 5, after V lost 5 bases and J lost 6 bases. This CDR3 spans 15 amino acids. Germline CDR1 SEHNR, CDR2 FQNEAQ (reference sequence).

The CDR3 nucleotides read TGCAGTGCTAGTCAGGGGCAGTACGAGCAGTACTTC. Its protein is CSASQGQYEQYF. The V gene is TRBV20-1, the J gene TRBJ2-7; D is possibly TRBD1 (6 bases). Per the germline V gene, CDR1 is DFQATT and CDR2 is SNEGSKA (reference sequence). The CDR3 length is 12 residues. The V end was cut by 3 bases, the J end by 4 bases, with 10 bases between.

V gene TRBV19 combines with J gene TRBJ2-4; TRBD1 is a possible D gene (6 bases). With 8 bases removed from V and 7 bases from J, the gap between germline ends came to 12 bases. CDR3 length equals 12 residues. Per germline, CDR1 LNHDA and CDR2 SQIVND (reference sequence). The CDR3 is CASRQGTNIQYF. CDR3 DNA sequence: TGTGCCAGTCGCCAGGGGACGAACATTCAGTACTTC. Using reference TRBV19 and TRBJ2-4 for the parts outside the CDR3, the full variable domain is DGGITQSPKYLFRKEGQNVTLSCEQNLNHDAMYWYRQDPGQGLRLIYYSQIVNDFQKGDIAEGYSVSREKKESFPLTVTSAQKNPTAFYLCASRQGTNIQYFGAGTRLSVL.

In this sample, this clone turned up a few times. The CDR3, as DNA: TGTGCCTGGTCTACAGGCCCGAAAGCTTTCTTT. It is translated as CAWSTGPKAFF. V usage is TRBV30 and J usage is TRBJ1-1, with D perhaps TRBD1 (5 bases). This CDR3 is 11 amino acids long. The germline V gene has CDR1 GTSNPN and CDR2 SVGIG (reference sequence). V dropped 5 bases and J dropped 9 bases, with 13 bases sitting between them.

This clone appeared once. The chain has TRBV18 and TRBJ2-7, with TRBD1 as a possible D gene (6 bases). The germline V gene has CDR1 KGHSH and CDR2 LQKENI. This CDR3 comprises 18 residues. The V gene lost 6 bases and the J gene lost 3 bases, with 27 bases spanning the gap. As DNA, the CDR3 is TGTGCCAGCTCTTTTGGACCCCTACAGGGTTTTATGGTCTACGAGCAGTACTTC. The encoded protein is CASSFGPLQGFMVYEQYF.

V usage is TRBV4-1 and J usage is TRBJ2-1; 13 nucleotides line up with TRBD2. J lost 6 bases, V lost 2 bases, and 10 bases had no gene match. CDR3 length equals 18 residues. Germline CDR1 and CDR2: MGHRA and YSYEKL. CDR3 region: CASSQPPWTSGRSNEQFF. The DNA for the CDR3 is TGCGCCAGCAGCCAACCCCCCTGGACTAGCGGGAGATCCAATGAGCAGTTCTTC.

The rearrangement joins TRBV2 to TRBJ1-2; TRBD1 agrees at 12 bases. The germline V gene encodes CDR1 SNHLY and CDR2 FYNNEI. The length of the CDR3 is 17 residues. Trimming at V came to 5 bases and at J to 4 bases, leaving 11 bases not matched to a gene. The CDR3, as DNA: TGTGCCAGCAGTCCTACCGGGACAGGGGGCTTTGTCTATGGCTACACCTTC. Encoded protein: CASSPTGTGGFVYGYTF.

This clone was detected only a few times. This chain connects TRBV2 to TRBJ1-1; D possibly corresponds to TRBD1 (5 bases). The CDR3 totals 13 residues. V was clipped by 6 bases and J by 7 bases, with 15 bases between them. The V gene's germline CDR1 is SNHLY and CDR2 FYNNEI. CDR3 sequence reads: CASSMTANVEAFF. CDR3 bases: TGTGCCAGCAGCATGACAGCGAACGTTGAAGCTTTCTTT.

The chain joins TRBV12-5 to TRBJ2-7, with TRBD1 matching over 8 bases. CDR3 length equals 15 residues. The germline CDR1 and CDR2 sequences are LGHNT and FRNRAP. With V trimmed by 2 bases and J by 6 bases, 9 bases remained unmatched. CDR3 residues: CASGLLRTGLGEQYF. In DNA, the CDR3 is TGTGCTAGTGGTTTGTTACGGACAGGGTTGGGCGAGCAGTACTTC.

The V call is TRBV5-1, the J call TRBJ2-5, with D perhaps matching TRBD1 (5 bases). CDR3 length: 14 residues. Germline V gene data show CDR1 as SGHRS and CDR2 as YFSETQ. Trimming pared 4 bases from V and 1 base from J, leaving 11 bases between. For the CDR3, the DNA is TGCGCCAGCAGCCGGAGCAGGGCCCAAGAGACCCAGTACTTC. Amino acids: CASSRSRAQETQYF. The full variable domain, completed using reference TRBV5-1 and TRBJ2-5, is KAGVTQTPRYLIKTRGQQVTLSCSPISGHRSVSWYQQTPGQGLQFLFEYFSETQRNKGNFPGRFSGRQFSNSRSEMNVSTLELGDSALYLCASSRSRAQETQYFGPGTRLLVL.

This chain links TRBV5-1 with TRBJ2-5, with TRBD1 matching 11 bases. The CDR3 consists of 15 residues. With 4 bases clipped from V and 4 bases from J, the junction kept 6 bases outside the gene matches. In germline, CDR1 is SGHRS, CDR2 YFSETQ. Written as DNA, the CDR3 is TGCGCCAGCAGCCTAGGACAGGGGGCGAGAGAGACCCAGTACTTC. Its protein product is CASSLGQGARETQYF.

The V and J genes are TRBV30 and TRBJ1-2, with 11 nucleotides matching TRBD1. The CDR3 spans 14 residues. Unmatched junction bases numbered 1, after V lost 2 bases and J lost 2 bases. Germline V gives CDR1 GTSNPN, CDR2 SVGIG (reference sequence). CDR3 nucleotides: TGTGCCTGGAGTCGGGACAGGGGGAACTATGGCTACACCTTC. Translation: CAWSRDRGNYGYTF.

V and J are TRBV28 and TRBJ1-4; 9 bases align to TRBD1. This CDR3 has 15 residues. Germline CDR1 and CDR2: MDHEN and SYDVKM. Germline trimming cut 4 bases from V and 8 bases from J; bases unmatched to any gene: 8. The CDR3 is CASSSPTGGGEKLFF. Here the CDR3 DNA reads TGTGCCAGCAGTTCCCCGACAGGGGGAGGCGAAAAACTGTTTTTT.

This chain uses TRBV5-4 with TRBJ2-5; D is undetermined. Trimming removed 4 bases from V and 2 bases from J, with 3 bases in between. Germline V gene lookup returns CDR1 SGHNT and CDR2 YYREEE (reference sequence). The CDR3 consists of 11 residues. The CDR3 sequence: CASSTQETQYF. In nucleotides, the CDR3 is TGTGCCAGCAGCACACAAGAGACCCAGTACTTC.

The rearrangement uses TRBV28 and TRBJ1-1; 8 nucleotides match TRBD1. This CDR3 comprises 17 residues. CDR1 and CDR2 from the germline V gene are MDHEN and SYDVKM. V lost 4 bases and J lost 3; bases outside the gene matches: 13. The DNA for the CDR3 is TGTGCCAGCAGTTCCCCCCTAGGGCAGGGGGCATACACTGAAGCTTTCTTT. Protein product: CASSSPLGQGAYTEAFF.

This clone has a handful of counts. This rearrangement joins TRBV7-6 to TRBJ2-5; D is possibly TRBD2 (6 bases). The V and J ends lost 5 bases and 4 bases respectively, with 17 bases between them. In germline, CDR1 is SGHVS, CDR2 FNYEAQ. CDR3 length: 15 amino acids. For the CDR3, the DNA is TGTGCCAGCAGCCAAGATGGGGAGGTGGGAGAGACCCAGTACTTC. Its protein is CASSQDGEVGETQYF.

The chain employs TRBV7-2 and TRBJ2-1, with 7 bases that match TRBD2. The CDR3 runs to 18 residues. Germline trimming cut 2 bases from V and 9 bases from J; bases unmatched to any gene: 19. Germline CDR1 and CDR2: SGHTA and FQGNSA. This chain's CDR3 is CASSLRLPSGGRQGEQFF. The CDR3 DNA sequence: TGTGCCAGCAGCTTACGGTTGCCTAGCGGAGGTAGGCAGGGTGAGCAGTTCTTC. Variable domain in full (rest from reference TRBV7-2 and TRBJ2-1): GAGVSQSPSNKVTEKGKDVELRCDPISGHTALYWYRQSLGQGLEFLIYFQGNSAPDKSGLPSDRFSAERTGGSVSTLTIQRTQQEDSAVYLCASSLRLPSGGRQGEQFFGPGTRLTVL.

The chain joins TRBV28 to TRBJ1-4; D perhaps matches TRBD1 (5 bases). Germline CDR1 and CDR2: MDHEN and SYDVKM. The CDR3 has 16 residues. Trimming pared 6 bases from V and 4 bases from J, leaving 18 bases between. The chain's CDR3 is CASRRGDLVGNEKLFF. The CDR3 DNA reads TGTGCCAGCAGGCGGGGGGACCTTGTGGGTAATGAAAAACTGTTTTTT.

The chain is built from TRBV2 and TRBJ2-4, with TRBD2 matching 9 bases. The CDR3 is 15 amino acids. Germline CDR1 is SNHLY and CDR2 is FYNNEI. The trim removed 6 bases at V and 7 bases at J, leaving 10 bases unmatched. In DNA, the CDR3 is TGTGCCAGCAGGCGACGGGCGGGAGGGAGGAACATTCAGTACTTC. Translated: CASRRRAGGRNIQYF.

This clone showed up just a few times. The V gene is TRBV7-9, the J gene TRBJ1-3; the D is unclear. CDR1 is SEHNR, CDR2 FQNEAQ, per germline (reference sequence). The CDR3 is 13 residues long. The V end lost 1 base, the J end lost 9 bases, and 10 bases lay between the germline ends. The CDR3 DNA is TGTGCCAGCAGCTTAGAGTTCCGGAGCACCATATATTTT. Translated, it gives CASSLEFRSTIYF.

The chain recombines TRBV28 with TRBJ1-5, with 7 bases matching TRBD1. V was pared by 3 bases and J by 1 base, with 9 bases of the junction left unmatched. The CDR3 is 17 residues long. The V gene's germline CDR1 is MDHEN and CDR2 SYDVKM. The CDR3 sequence: CASSFAGGGGSNQPQHF. DNA for the CDR3: TGTGCCAGCAGTTTCGCGGGAGGGGGCGGGAGCAATCAGCCCCAGCATTTT.

The V gene is TRBV7-9, the J gene TRBJ1-6; 8 bases fit TRBD1. The CDR3 is 16 residues long. From germline, CDR1 is SEHNR and CDR2 FQNEAQ (reference sequence). V shed 11 bases and J 0 bases; nucleotides not matched to a gene: 9. In nucleotides, the CDR3 is TGTGCCCTGGACAGGGCCCCTAGCTCCTATAATTCACCCCTCCACTTT. This gives the protein CALDRAPSSYNSPLHF. The full variable domain, completed using reference TRBV7-9 and TRBJ1-6, is DTGVSQNPRHKITKRGQNVTFRCDPISEHNRLYWYRQTLGQGPEFLTYFQNEAQLEKSRLLSDRFSAERPKGSFSTLEIQRTEQGDSAMYLCALDRAPSSYNSPLHFGNGTRLTVT.

The rearrangement uses TRBV29-1 and TRBJ1-1; D call uncertain. This CDR3 is built from 14 residues. In germline, CDR1 is SQVTM, CDR2 ANQGSEA. With 7 bases removed from V and 1 base from J, the gap between germline ends came to 16 bases. This chain's CDR3 is CSGSSSFSNTEAFF. The CDR3 nucleotides are TGCAGCGGGAGCAGTTCATTTTCGAACACTGAAGCTTTCTTT.

The chain couples TRBV4-3 to TRBJ2-1; D may be TRBD2 (6 bases). The V end lost 2 bases, the J end lost 1 base, and 15 bases lay between the germline ends. Looked up from germline, CDR1 is LGHNA and CDR2 is YSLEER. This CDR3 is built from 17 residues. The CDR3 nucleotides are TGCGCCAGCAGCCAAAGGCGGGATGGGGGTTCCTACAATGAGCAGTTCTTC. Translation: CASSQRRDGGSYNEQFF.

The CDR3 DNA follows: TGCGCCAGCAGCCATTACACAGGGGGCGAGTACGAGCAGTACTTC. Amino acids: CASSHYTGGEYEQYF. V gene TRBV4-1 combines with J gene TRBJ2-7; the match to TRBD1 covers 9 bases. This CDR3 has 15 residues. V shed 3 bases and J 4 bases; nucleotides not matched to a gene: 7. Looked up from germline, CDR1 is MGHRA and CDR2 is YSYEKL.

V and J are TRBV5-5 and TRBJ2-7, with 8 bases aligning to TRBD1. Per the germline V gene, CDR1 is SGHKS and CDR2 is YYEKEE (reference sequence). CDR3 length: 15 amino acids. Germline trimming cut 4 bases from V and 2 bases from J; bases unmatched to any gene: 8. The CDR3 coding sequence is TGTGCCAGCAGCACGTCCGGACAGGGACCCTACGAGCAGTACTTC. This translates into CASSTSGQGPYEQYF.

The V gene is TRBV30, the J gene TRBJ2-3, with 12 bases that match TRBD2. Germline lookup yields CDR1 GTSNPN and CDR2 SVGIG (reference sequence). The CDR3 sequence is 14 residues long. Germline trimming cut 3 bases from V and 6 bases from J; bases unmatched to any gene: 4. CDR3 DNA: TGTGCCTGGAGGTTAACTAGCGGGAGGGATACGCAGTATTTT. Protein: CAWRLTSGRDTQYF.